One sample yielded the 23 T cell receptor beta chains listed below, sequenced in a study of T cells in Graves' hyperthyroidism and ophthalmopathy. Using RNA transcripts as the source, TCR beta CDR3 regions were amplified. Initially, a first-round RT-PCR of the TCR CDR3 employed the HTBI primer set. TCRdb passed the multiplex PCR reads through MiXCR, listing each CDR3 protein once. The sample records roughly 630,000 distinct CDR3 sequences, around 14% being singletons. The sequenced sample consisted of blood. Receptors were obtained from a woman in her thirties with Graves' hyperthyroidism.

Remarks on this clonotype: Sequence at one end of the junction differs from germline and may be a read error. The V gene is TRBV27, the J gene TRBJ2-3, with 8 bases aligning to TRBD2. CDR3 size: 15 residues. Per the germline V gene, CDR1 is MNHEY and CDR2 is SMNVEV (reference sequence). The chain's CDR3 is CTSSLTGGGTDTQYF. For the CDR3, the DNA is TGTACCAGCAGTTTAACGGGAGGGGGCACAGATACGCAGTATTTT.

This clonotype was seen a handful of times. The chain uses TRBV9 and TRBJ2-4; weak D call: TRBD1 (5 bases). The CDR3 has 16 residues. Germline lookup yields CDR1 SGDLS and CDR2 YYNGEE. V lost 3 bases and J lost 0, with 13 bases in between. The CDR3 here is CASSAGKLEAKNIQYF. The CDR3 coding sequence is TGTGCCAGCAGCGCAGGGAAGTTGGAAGCCAAAAACATTCAGTACTTC.

The CDR3 nucleotides read TGTGCCTTTTTTACCGGGACAGGGGGATCCGAGCAGTACTTC. Protein: CAFFTGTGGSEQYF. The chain links TRBV30 to TRBJ2-7, with 11 bases matching TRBD1. CDR1 is GTSNPN and CDR2 is SVGIG in the germline V gene (reference sequence). CDR3 size: 14 residues. V was clipped by 7 bases and J by 6 bases; unmatched bases: 11.

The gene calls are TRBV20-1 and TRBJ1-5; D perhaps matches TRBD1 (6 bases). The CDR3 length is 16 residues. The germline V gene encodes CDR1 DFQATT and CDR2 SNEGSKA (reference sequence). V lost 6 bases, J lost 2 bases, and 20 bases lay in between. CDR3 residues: CSAYRGGPGGNQPQHF. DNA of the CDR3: TGCAGTGCCTACCGGGGGGGGCCGGGGGGCAATCAGCCCCAGCATTTT.

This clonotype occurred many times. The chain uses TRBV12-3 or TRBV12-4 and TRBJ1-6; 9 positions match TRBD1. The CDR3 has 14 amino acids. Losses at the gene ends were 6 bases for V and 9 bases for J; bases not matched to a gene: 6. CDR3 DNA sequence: TGTGCCAGCAGACAGGGGGCGCGAGGTTCACCCCTCCACTTT. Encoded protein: CASRQGARGSPLHF.

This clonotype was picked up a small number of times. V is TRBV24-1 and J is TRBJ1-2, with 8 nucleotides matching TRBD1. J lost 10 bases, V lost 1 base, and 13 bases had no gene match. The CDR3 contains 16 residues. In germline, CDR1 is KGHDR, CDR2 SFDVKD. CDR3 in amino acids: CATSDFIKDRAKDYTF. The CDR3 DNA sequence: TGTGCCACCAGTGATTTCATTAAGGACAGGGCAAAGGACTACACCTTC.

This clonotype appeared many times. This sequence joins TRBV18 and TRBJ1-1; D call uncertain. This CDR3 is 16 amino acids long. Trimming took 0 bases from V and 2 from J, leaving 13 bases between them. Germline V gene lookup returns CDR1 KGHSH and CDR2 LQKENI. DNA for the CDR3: TGTGCCAGCTCACCACCTCGGAAGGGCGGTAACACTGAAGCTTTCTTT. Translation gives CASSPPRKGGNTEAFF.

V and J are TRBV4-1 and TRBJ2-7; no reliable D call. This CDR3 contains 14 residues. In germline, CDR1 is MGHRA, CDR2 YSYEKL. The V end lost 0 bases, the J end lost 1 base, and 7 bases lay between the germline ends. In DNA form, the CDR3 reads TGCGCCAGCAGCCAAGAGGTCGGATCCTACGAGCAGTACTTC. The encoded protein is CASSQEVGSYEQYF.

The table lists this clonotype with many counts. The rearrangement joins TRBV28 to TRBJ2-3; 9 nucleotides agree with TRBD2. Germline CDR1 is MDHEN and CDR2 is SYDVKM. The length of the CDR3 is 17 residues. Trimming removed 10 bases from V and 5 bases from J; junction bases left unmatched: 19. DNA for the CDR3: TGTGCCACCGCCCTGGGGCAGAGTAGCGGGAGACGAGATACGCAGTATTTT. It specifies CATALGQSSGRRDTQYF.

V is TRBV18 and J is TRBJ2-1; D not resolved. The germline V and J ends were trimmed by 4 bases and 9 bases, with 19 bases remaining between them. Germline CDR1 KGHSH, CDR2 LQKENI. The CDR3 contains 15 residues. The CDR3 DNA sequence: TGTGCCAGCTCACGTCGAACTACGGATACTGGTGAGCAGTTCTTC. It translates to CASSRRTTDTGEQFF.

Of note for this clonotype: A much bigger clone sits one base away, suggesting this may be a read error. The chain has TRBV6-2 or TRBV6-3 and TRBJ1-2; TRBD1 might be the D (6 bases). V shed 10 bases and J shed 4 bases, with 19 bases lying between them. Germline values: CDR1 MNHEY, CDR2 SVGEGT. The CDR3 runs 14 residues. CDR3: CATTRAGGFYGYTF. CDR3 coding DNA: TGTGCCACCACGAGGGCCGGGGGCTTCTATGGCTACACCTTC.

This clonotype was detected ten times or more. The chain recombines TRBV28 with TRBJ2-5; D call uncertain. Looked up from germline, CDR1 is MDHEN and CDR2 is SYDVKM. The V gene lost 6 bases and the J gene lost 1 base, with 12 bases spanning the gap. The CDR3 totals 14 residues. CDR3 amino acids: CASRRVTAQETQYF. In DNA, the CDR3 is TGTGCCAGCAGACGGGTCACTGCCCAAGAGACCCAGTACTTC.

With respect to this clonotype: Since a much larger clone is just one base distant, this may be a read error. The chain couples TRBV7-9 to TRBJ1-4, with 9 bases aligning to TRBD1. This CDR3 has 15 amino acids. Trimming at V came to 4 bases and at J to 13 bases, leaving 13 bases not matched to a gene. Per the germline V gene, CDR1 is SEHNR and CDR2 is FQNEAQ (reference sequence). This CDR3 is CASSSPGTGHVRLFF. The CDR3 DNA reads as TGTGCCAGCAGCTCCCCCGGGACAGGGCACGTTCGACTGTTTTTT.

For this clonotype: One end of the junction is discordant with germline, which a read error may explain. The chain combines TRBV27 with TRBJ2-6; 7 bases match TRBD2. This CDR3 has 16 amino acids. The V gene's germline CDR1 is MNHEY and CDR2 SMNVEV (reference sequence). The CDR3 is CAGSSPGGSGANVLTF. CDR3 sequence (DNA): TGTGCCGGCAGCTCCCCGGGGGGCTCTGGGGCCAACGTCCTGACTTTC.

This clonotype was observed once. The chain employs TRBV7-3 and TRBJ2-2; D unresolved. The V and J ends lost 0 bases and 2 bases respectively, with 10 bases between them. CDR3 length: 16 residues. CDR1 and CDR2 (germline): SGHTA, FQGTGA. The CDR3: CASSLTYGPNTGELFF. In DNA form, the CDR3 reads TGTGCCAGCAGCTTAACGTATGGACCCAACACCGGGGAGCTGTTTTTT.

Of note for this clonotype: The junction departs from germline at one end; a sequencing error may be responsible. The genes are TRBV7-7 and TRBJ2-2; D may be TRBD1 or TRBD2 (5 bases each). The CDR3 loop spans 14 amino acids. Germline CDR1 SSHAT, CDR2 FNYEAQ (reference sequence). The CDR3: CASSPRGQARELFF. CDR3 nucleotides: TGTGCTAGCAGCCCCCGGGGCCAAGCGAGGGAGCTGTTTTTT.

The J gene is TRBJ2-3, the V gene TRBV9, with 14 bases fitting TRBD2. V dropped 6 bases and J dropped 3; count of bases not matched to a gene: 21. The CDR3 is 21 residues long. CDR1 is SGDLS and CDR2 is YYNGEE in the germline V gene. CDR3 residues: CASITGRARIRTSGRTDTQYF. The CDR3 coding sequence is TGTGCCAGCATCACGGGTAGAGCCCGAATTCGGACTAGCGGGAGGACAGATACGCAGTATTTT.

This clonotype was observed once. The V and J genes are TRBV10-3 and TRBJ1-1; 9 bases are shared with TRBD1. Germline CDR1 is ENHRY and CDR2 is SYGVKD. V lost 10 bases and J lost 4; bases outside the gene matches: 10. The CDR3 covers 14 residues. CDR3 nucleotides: TGTGCCACCAGGGGACAGGGTTGGAGCACTGAAGCTTTCTTT. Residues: CATRGQGWSTEAFF.

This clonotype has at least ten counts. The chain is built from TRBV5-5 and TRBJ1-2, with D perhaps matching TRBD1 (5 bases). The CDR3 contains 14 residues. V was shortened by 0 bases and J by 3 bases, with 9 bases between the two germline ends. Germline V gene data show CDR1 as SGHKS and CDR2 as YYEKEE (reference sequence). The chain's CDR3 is CASSLVTGHYGYTF. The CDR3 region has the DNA TGTGCCAGCAGCTTGGTTACGGGACACTATGGCTACACCTTC.

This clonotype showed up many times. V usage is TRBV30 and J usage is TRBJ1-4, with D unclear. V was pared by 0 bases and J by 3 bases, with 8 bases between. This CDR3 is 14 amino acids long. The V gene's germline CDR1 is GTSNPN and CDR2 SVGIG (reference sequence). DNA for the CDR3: TGTGCCTGGAGTGTTACTGACCCTAATGAAAAACTGTTTTTT. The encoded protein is CAWSVTDPNEKLFF.

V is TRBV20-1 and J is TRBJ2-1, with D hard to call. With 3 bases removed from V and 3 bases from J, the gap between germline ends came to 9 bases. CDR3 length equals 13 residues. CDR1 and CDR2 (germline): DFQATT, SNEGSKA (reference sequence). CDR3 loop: CSASGLGYNEQFF. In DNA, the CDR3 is TGCAGTGCTAGTGGGCTAGGCTACAATGAGCAGTTCTTC.

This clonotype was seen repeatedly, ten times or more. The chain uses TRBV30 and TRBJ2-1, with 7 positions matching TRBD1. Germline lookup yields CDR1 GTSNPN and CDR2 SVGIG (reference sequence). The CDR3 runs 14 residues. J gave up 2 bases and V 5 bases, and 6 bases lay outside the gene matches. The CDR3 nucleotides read TGTGCCTGGTCACAGGGGTTACCCTACAATGAGCAGTTCTTC. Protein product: CAWSQGLPYNEQFF.

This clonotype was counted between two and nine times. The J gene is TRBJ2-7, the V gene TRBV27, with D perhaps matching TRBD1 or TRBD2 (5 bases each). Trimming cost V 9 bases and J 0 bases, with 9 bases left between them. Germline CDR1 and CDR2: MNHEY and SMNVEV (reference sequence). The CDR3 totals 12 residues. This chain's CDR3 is CASGDGSYEQYF. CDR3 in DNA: TGTGCCAGTGGGGACGGCTCCTACGAGCAGTACTTC.